This entry is about one T cell receptor (beta chain). The specificity of this receptor is unknown. No much larger clone is present one base from it, and per-base qualities are unavailable. At the junction V is shortened by 3 bases and J by 1 base; bases outside the gene matches: 3. According to the germline V gene, CDR1 reads SGHRS and CDR2 reads YFSETQ. Including cysteine and phenylalanine, the CDR3 has 14 amino acids. The retained sequence is limited to the CDR3, 42 bases, with the frame set at the first base. TCRbeta CDR3 regions were amplified from genomic DNA using the immunoSEQ Assay, a bias-controlled multiplex PCR. On the authors' methods: Within the assay, amplification of reference gene primers was used to estimate how many nucleated cells each sample contained. To quantify the absolute abundance of each unique TCRbeta CDR3 rearrangement, sequence reads were collapsed and filtered. Productive Simpson clonality was computed per sample as the square root of Simpson's diversity index over productive rearrangements. This immuneACCESS table, as held by TCRdb, lists in-frame sequences with V and J called but not all clones. Of the missing ones, under half trace to an unresolved V gene in checked studies; the others have no known cause. V and J calls and clone size are those listed in that table; D and trimming were worked out from the DNA. The sample table contains approximately 89,000 clones; only one count was recorded for about 82% of them. Together, the top ten hold roughly 10% of the sample.

This entry comes from a study of blood T cell repertoires in COVID-19 (TCRdb year 2020). For context, the study as a whole: Samples from collaborators originated in the United States, Italy and Spain and spanned both the acute and convalescent phases of COVID-19. The dataset comprised deeply sampled blood TCRbeta repertoires from subjects exposed to, actively infected with, or recovered from COVID-19. The material from the prospective study consisted of cDNA or gDNA derived from T cells, B-cell-depleted T cells, or PBMCs. The sample metadata nearly always contained a de-identified subject ID, COVID-19 status, age in years and sex. HLA class I and class II types, where available, came from metadata supplied by the sample provider rather than from assay-based typing. The repertoires were made available in a free public database intended to serve as a resource for research on the immune response to SARS-CoV-2. Samples came from the ongoing ImmuneRACE study (first 160 participants) plus 1,254 subjects from 6 global collaborators. The paper's findings and limits, for the study overall: How much clinical and demographic metadata was included differed by source and by participant, and the metadata was provided uncurated.

Whole blood was collected in K2EDTA tubes by collaborating institutions according to the institutions' own protocols. For TCRbeta analysis, collaborator samples were shipped as frozen whole blood, as isolated PBMCs, or as DNA extracted from either sample type. The TCR sequence derives from a woman aged 65 to 85 with active or convalescent COVID-19. The chain links TRBV5-1 with TRBJ2-7, with TRBD2 identical over 8 junction bases. Sequencing was done on a sample of peripheral blood. The CDR3 protein: CASSSGLDSYEQYF. The bases read TGCGCCAGCAGCTCGGGACTAGATTCCTACGAGCAGTACTTC.